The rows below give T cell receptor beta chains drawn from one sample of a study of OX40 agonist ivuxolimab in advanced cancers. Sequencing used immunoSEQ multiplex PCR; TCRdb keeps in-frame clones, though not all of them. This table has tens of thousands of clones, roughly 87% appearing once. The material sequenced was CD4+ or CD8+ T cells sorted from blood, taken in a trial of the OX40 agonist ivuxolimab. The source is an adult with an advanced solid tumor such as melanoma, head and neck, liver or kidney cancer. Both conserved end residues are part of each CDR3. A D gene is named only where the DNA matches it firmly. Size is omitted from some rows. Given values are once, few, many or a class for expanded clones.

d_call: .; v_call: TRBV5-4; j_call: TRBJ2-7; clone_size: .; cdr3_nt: TGTGCCAGCAGCGTCGGCCACTACGAGCAGTACTTC; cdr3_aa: CASSVGHYEQYF
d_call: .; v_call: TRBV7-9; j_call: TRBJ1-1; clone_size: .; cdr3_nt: TGTGCCAGCCGCCCGGAGGGCGCTGAAGCTTTCTTT; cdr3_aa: CASRPEGAEAFF
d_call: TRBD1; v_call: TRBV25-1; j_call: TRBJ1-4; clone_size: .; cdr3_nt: TGTGCCAGCAGTGGAACAGGGGGCCTAGTCGCTAATGAAAAACTGTTTTTT; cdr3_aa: CASSGTGGLVANEKLFF
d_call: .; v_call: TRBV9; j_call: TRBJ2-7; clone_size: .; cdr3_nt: TGTGCCAGCAGCGTAGGAGGCGGGACCTACGAGCAGTACTTC; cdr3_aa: CASSVGGGTYEQYF
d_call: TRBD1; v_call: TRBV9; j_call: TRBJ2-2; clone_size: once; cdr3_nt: TGTGCCAGCAGCGCCCTTACAGGGGCGGGCACCGGGGAGCTGTTTTTT; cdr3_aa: CASSALTGAGTGELFF
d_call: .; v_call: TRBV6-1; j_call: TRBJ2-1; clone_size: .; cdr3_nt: TGTGCCAGCAGTGAACCGTGGGACTCCTACAATGAGCAGTTCTTC; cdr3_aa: CASSEPWDSYNEQFF
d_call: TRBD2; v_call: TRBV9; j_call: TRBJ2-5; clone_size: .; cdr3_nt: TGTGCCAGCAGCTACCGGGACTACCTCCAAGAGACCCAGTACTTC; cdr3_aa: CASSYRDYLQETQYF
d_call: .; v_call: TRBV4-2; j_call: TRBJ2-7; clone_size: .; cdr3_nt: TGTGCCAGCAGCCAAGAAGGCGACAGCTCGGACGAGCAGTACTTC; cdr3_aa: CASSQEGDSSDEQYF
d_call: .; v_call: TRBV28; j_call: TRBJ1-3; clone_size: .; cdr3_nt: TGTGCCAGCAGTTTATTGGGGGCCGACTCCTCTGGAAACACCATATATTTT; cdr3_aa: CASSLLGADSSGNTIYF
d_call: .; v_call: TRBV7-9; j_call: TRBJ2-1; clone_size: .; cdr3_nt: TGTGCCAGCAGCTTCGCTAGCCCCTCGGGGAGTGAGCAGTTCTTC; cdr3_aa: CASSFASPSGSEQFF
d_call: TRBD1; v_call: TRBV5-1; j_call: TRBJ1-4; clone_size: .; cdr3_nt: TGCGCCAGCAGCTTGGGTGACAGGGGTCGCGAAAAACTGTTTTTT; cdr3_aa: CASSLGDRGREKLFF
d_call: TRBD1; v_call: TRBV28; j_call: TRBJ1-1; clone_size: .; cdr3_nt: TGTGCCAGCAGTACAGGGGGTTTGAACACTGAAGCTTTCTTT; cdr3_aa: CASSTGGLNTEAFF
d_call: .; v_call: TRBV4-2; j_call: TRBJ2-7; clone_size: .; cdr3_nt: TGTGCCAGCAGCCAACCACTACTACCTGACGGAGAGACCTACGAGCAGTACTTC; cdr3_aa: CASSQPLLPDGETYEQYF
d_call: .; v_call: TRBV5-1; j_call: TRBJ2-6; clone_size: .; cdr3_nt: TGCGCCAGCAGCTTGGGCCCAGGGTCTGGGGCCAACGTCCTGACTTTC; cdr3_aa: CASSLGPGSGANVLTF
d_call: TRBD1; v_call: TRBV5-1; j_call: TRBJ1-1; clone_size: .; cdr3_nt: TGCGCCAGCAGCCTGGATAAGGGACAGGTGGTCTGGAACACTGAAGCTTTCTTT; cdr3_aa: CASSLDKGQVVWNTEAFF
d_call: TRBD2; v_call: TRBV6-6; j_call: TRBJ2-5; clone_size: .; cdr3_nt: TGTGCCAGCAGTTGGGCTAGCGGGAGCGGGGAGACCCAGTACTTC; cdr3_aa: CASSWASGSGETQYF
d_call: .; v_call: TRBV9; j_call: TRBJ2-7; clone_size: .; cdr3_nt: TGTGCCAGCAGCGTCCGGGACTCTCGGGGCTACGAGCAGTACTTC; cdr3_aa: CASSVRDSRGYEQYF